One and the same sample provided the 6 T cell receptor beta chains below, sequenced in a study of blood T cell repertoires in COVID-19. Sequencing was performed with immunoSEQ multiplex PCR; in TCRdb, only in-frame clones are kept and a portion is missing. The sample holds under 300,000 clones, under 90% seen once. Material for sequencing was peripheral blood. These receptors originate from a woman aged 55-75 years with active or convalescent COVID-19.

The chain uses TRBV19 and TRBJ2-5; tentatively, D is TRBD1 (5 bases). Looked up from germline, CDR1 is LNHDA and CDR2 is SQIVND (reference sequence). CDR3 length equals 18 residues. V lost 1 base, J lost 4 bases, and 22 bases lay in between. In DNA, the CDR3 is TGTGCCAGTAGTATAGTCCTCCCCTCCAGGGCTGGTAGAGAGACCCAGTACTTC. Its protein is CASSIVLPSRAGRETQYF. Complete variable domain (other parts from reference TRBV19 and TRBJ2-5): DGGITQSPKYLFRKEGQNVTLSCEQNLNHDAMYWYRQDPGQGLRLIYYSQIVNDFQKGDIAEGYSVSREKKESFPLTVTSAQKNPTAFYLCASSIVLPSRAGRETQYFGPGTRLLVL.

The genes are TRBV27 and TRBJ1-4, with TRBD1 matching over 9 bases. CDR1 and CDR2 from the germline V gene are MNHEY and SMNVEV (reference sequence). Trimming took 8 bases from V and 8 from J; bases not matched to a gene: 9. CDR3 length: 14 amino acids. CDR3 in DNA: TGTGCCAGCGCCCCACAGGGGGCTGGAGAAAAACTGTTTTTT. Its translation is CASAPQGAGEKLFF. Using reference TRBV27 and TRBJ1-4 for the parts outside the CDR3, the full variable domain is EAQVTQNPRYLITVTGKKLTVTCSQNMNHEYMSWYRQDPGLGLRQIYYSMNVEVTDKGDVPEGYKVSRKEKRNFPLILESPSPNQTSLYFCASAPQGAGEKLFFGSGTQLSVL.

The chain carries TRBV7-2 and TRBJ1-6; D is undetermined. The CDR3 is 16 residues long. The V end lost 5 bases, the J end lost 7 bases, and 18 bases lay between the germline ends. Germline-derived CDR1 and CDR2 are SGHTA and FQGNSA. Here the CDR3 reads CASSLGEGRSNSPLHF. The DNA for the CDR3 is TGTGCCAGCAGCCTTGGGGAGGGTAGGTCCAATTCACCCCTCCACTTT.

The V call is TRBV7-8, the J call TRBJ1-1, with D perhaps TRBD1 (5 bases). V lost 8 bases, J lost 4 bases, and 20 bases lay in between. Germline-derived CDR1 and CDR2 are SGHVS and FQNEAQ. The CDR3 is 15 amino acids. The CDR3 DNA reads as TGTGCCAGCCTGCCCGCGGGGGATCGAATCACTGAAGCTTTCTTT. Translated: CASLPAGDRITEAFF. Combining the CDR3 with reference TRBV7-8 and TRBJ1-1 gives the whole variable domain GAGVSQSPRYKVAKRGQDVALRCDPISGHVSLFWYQQALGQGPEFLTYFQNEAQLDKSGLPSDRFFAERPEGSVSTLKIQRTQQEDSAVYLCASLPAGDRITEAFFGQGTRLTVV.

This clone was picked up one time. This sequence joins TRBV4-2 and TRBJ2-7, with D perhaps matching TRBD1 (6 bases). The germline gives CDR1 LGHNA, CDR2 YNFKEQ. V shed 0 bases and J shed 4 bases, with 25 bases lying between them. This CDR3 region has 19 residues. The CDR3 is CASSQDKRERAGDVYEQYF. DNA of the CDR3: TGTGCCAGCAGCCAAGATAAAAGGGAGAGGGCAGGGGACGTGTACGAGCAGTACTTC.

The genes are TRBV9 and TRBJ2-5; TRBD2 matches at 10 bases. J was trimmed by 1 base and V by 0 bases; bases with no gene match: 6. CDR1 is SGDLS and CDR2 is YYNGEE in the germline V gene. This CDR3 contains 17 residues. The CDR3 sequence is CASSVGASGGLQETQYF. The CDR3 DNA follows: TGTGCCAGCAGCGTAGGGGCTAGCGGGGGCCTCCAAGAGACCCAGTACTTC. Variable domain in full (rest from reference TRBV9 and TRBJ2-5): DSGVTQTPKHLITATGQRVTLRCSPRSGDLSVYWYQQSLDQGLQFLIQYYNGEERAKGNILERFSAQQFPDLHSELNLSSLELGDSALYFCASSVGASGGLQETQYFGPGTRLLVL.